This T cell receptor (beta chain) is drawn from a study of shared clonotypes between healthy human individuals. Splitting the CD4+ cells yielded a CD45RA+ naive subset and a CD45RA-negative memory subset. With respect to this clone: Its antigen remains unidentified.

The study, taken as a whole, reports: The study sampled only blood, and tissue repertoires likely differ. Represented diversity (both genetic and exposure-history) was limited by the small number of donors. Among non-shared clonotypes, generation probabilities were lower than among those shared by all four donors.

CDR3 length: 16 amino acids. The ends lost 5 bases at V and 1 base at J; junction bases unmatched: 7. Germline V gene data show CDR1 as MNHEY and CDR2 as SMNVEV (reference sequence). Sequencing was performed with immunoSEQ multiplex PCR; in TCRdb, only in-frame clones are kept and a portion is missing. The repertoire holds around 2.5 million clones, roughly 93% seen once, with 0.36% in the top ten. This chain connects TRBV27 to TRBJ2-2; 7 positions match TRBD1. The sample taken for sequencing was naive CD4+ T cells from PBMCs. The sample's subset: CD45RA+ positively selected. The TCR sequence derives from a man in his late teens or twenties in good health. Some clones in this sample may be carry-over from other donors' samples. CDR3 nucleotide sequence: TGTGCCAGCAGTCTCGCAGGGGGTTGGAACACCGGGGAGCTGTTTTTT. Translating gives CASSLAGGWNTGELFF.